This entry lists 17 T cell receptor beta chains sequenced from one sample in a study of cytomegalovirus exposure and HLA in healthy donors. PCR primers comprised 60 Vbeta and 13 Jbeta primers. Sequenced by immunoSEQ multiplex PCR; TCRdb stores in-frame clones only, minus some. The sample has fewer than 130,000 clones, approximately 70% seen once. Sample: PBMCs. The receptors were sampled from a man younger than 40 in good health and CMV-seropositive.

The V call is TRBV5-1, the J call TRBJ1-4; D is possibly TRBD1 (6 bases). Trimming shortened V by 4 bases and J by 7 bases, and 14 bases separated the two germline ends. Per germline, CDR1 SGHRS and CDR2 YFSETQ. This CDR3 has 14 amino acids. Here the CDR3 reads CASSIQGWGEKLFF. For the CDR3, the DNA is TGCGCCAGCAGCATACAGGGCTGGGGTGAAAAACTGTTTTTT.

V usage is TRBV7-9 and J usage is TRBJ1-6; TRBD1 matches 10 bases. The CDR3 has 16 residues. V lost 6 bases and J lost 8; bases outside the gene matches: 10. CDR1 and CDR2 from the germline V gene are SEHNR and FQNEAQ (reference sequence). The CDR3 DNA follows: TGTGCCAGCAGACCACCGACAGGGGGCCGGTATTCACCCCTCCACTTT. This translates into CASRPPTGGRYSPLHF. Full variable domain (remainder filled in from reference TRBV7-9 and TRBJ1-6): DTGVSQNPRHKITKRGQNVTFRCDPISEHNRLYWYRQTLGQGPEFLTYFQNEAQLEKSRLLSDRFSAERPKGSFSTLEIQRTEQGDSAMYLCASRPPTGGRYSPLHFGNGTRLTVT.

The CDR3, as DNA: TGCGCCAGCAGTCCGACAGGGGGCATTGATGGCTACACCTTC. This sequence encodes CASSPTGGIDGYTF. The V call is TRBV4-1, the J call TRBJ1-2; 10 bases line up with TRBD1. The CDR3 runs 14 residues. The V gene end was trimmed by 6 bases and the J gene end by 6 bases; junction bases not matched to a gene: 7. The V gene's germline CDR1 is MGHRA and CDR2 YSYEKL.

CDR3 residues: CASSLALGRGTGEQYF. DNA for the CDR3: TGTGCCAGCAGCTTAGCTTTGGGACGGGGGACGGGCGAGCAGTACTTC. The rearrangement links TRBV7-9 to TRBJ2-7, with D possibly being TRBD2 (6 bases). Deletions cut 0 bases from V and 6 bases from J, with 18 bases between. Germline loops: CDR1 SEHNR, CDR2 FQNEAQ (reference sequence). The CDR3 consists of 16 residues.

The J gene is TRBJ2-1, the V gene TRBV7-6, with unresolved D. The CDR3 covers 14 residues. Per the germline V gene, CDR1 is SGHVS and CDR2 is FNYEAQ. V was clipped by 0 bases and J by 5 bases, with 8 bases between them. The CDR3 sequence: CASSLAMGNNEQFF. Written as DNA, the CDR3 is TGTGCCAGCAGCTTAGCGATGGGCAACAATGAGCAGTTCTTC. Filled out from reference TRBV7-6 and TRBJ2-1, the complete variable domain reads GAGVSQSPRYKVTKRGQDVALRCDPISGHVSLYWYRQALGQGPEFLTYFNYEAQQDKSGLPNDRFSAERPEGSISTLTIQRTEQRDSAMYRCASSLAMGNNEQFFGPGTRLTVL.

The V and J genes are TRBV29-1 and TRBJ2-3; TRBD2 matches 9 bases. CDR3 length: 15 amino acids. Germline V CDR1 and CDR2: SQVTM, ANQGSEA. Losses at the gene ends were 1 base for V and 0 bases for J; bases not matched to a gene: 2. CDR3 in amino acids: CSVEASGTSTDTQYF. CDR3 DNA sequence: TGCAGCGTTGAAGCTAGCGGGACTAGCACAGATACGCAGTATTTT.

V and J are TRBV6-1 and TRBJ2-1, with D perhaps matching TRBD1 (6 bases). V was cut by 3 bases and J by 5 bases, with 11 bases left in between. Germline assignment: CDR1 MNHNS and CDR2 SASEGT. This CDR3 has 14 amino acids. The CDR3: CASSDDGQHNEQFF. The CDR3 DNA reads as TGTGCCAGCAGTGACGATGGACAGCACAATGAGCAGTTCTTC.

In this sample, this clone turned up a few times. V is TRBV27 and J is TRBJ2-3; D is perhaps TRBD2 (6 bases). The germline gives CDR1 MNHEY, CDR2 SMNVEV (reference sequence). With 5 bases removed from V and 1 base from J, the gap between germline ends came to 13 bases. The CDR3 is 15 amino acids. This chain's CDR3 is CASSIGPSGTDTQYF. CDR3 DNA: TGTGCCAGCAGTATCGGACCTAGCGGCACAGATACGCAGTATTTT.

The CDR3 nucleotides are TGTGCCAGCAGCCGTGACAACAGCCCCAACACTGAAGCTTTCTTT. Its translation: CASSRDNSPNTEAFF. This sequence joins TRBV27 and TRBJ1-1; D is ambiguous. Trimming took 6 bases from V and 2 from J, leaving 16 bases between them. The V gene's germline CDR1 is MNHEY and CDR2 SMNVEV (reference sequence). The CDR3 covers 15 residues.

This clone has more than one count but fewer than ten. V usage is TRBV7-2 and J usage is TRBJ2-3, with 16 bases fitting TRBD2. The CDR3 is 16 residues long. The germline CDR1 and CDR2 sequences are SGHTA and FQGNSA. The ends lost 5 bases at V and 8 bases at J; junction bases unmatched: 7. CDR3 residues: CASSPTGLAGGGTQYF. In DNA, the CDR3 is TGTGCCAGCAGCCCAACGGGACTAGCGGGGGGGGGTACGCAGTATTTT.

V usage is TRBV10-3 and J usage is TRBJ1-2, with 9 bases identical to TRBD1. V lost 0 bases to trimming and J lost 6 bases; unmatched junction nucleotides: 2. The CDR3 has 14 residues. Germline V CDR1 and CDR2: ENHRY, SYGVKD. CDR3 bases: TGTGCCATCAGTGAGTCTAGGACAGGGGATGGCTACACCTTC. It is translated as CAISESRTGDGYTF.

V is TRBV6-1 and J is TRBJ2-3, with TRBD2 matching 12 bases. CDR3 length: 19 residues. With V trimmed by 3 bases and J by 4 bases, 14 bases remained unmatched. CDR1 and CDR2 from the germline V gene are MNHNS and SASEGT. The CDR3, as DNA: TGTGCCAGCAGTGAGAGCTTCCTAGCGGGGGGGCGTCTCGCAGATACGCAGTATTTT. It is translated as CASSESFLAGGRLADTQYF.

The gene calls are TRBV5-6 and TRBJ2-5; no definite D call. V lost 0 bases, J lost 2 bases, and 5 bases lay in between. CDR3 length: 13 amino acids. The germline V gene encodes CDR1 SGHDT and CDR2 YYEEEE. CDR3 in DNA: TGTGCCAGCAGCTTGGGACTTCAAGAGACCCAGTACTTC. Amino acid sequence: CASSLGLQETQYF.

This chain links TRBV7-9 with TRBJ1-1; D gene ambiguous. The V gene's germline CDR1 is SEHNR and CDR2 FQNEAQ (reference sequence). Trimming shortened V by 5 bases and J by 3 bases, and 13 bases separated the two germline ends. The CDR3 totals 14 residues. The CDR3 region is CASSHPGVYTEAFF. Here the CDR3 DNA reads TGTGCCAGCAGCCACCCCGGGGTGTACACTGAAGCTTTCTTT.

This clone was seen more than once but under ten times. This chain links TRBV9 with TRBJ2-4; D unresolved. Trimming pared 3 bases from V and 4 bases from J, leaving 11 bases between. The germline V gene encodes CDR1 SGDLS and CDR2 YYNGEE. The CDR3 is 14 residues long. This chain's CDR3 is CASSGSDTKNIQYF. CDR3 bases: TGTGCCAGCAGCGGGTCCGACACTAAAAACATTCAGTACTTC.

The rearrangement joins TRBV9 to TRBJ2-7; 14 bases align to TRBD2. CDR1 is SGDLS and CDR2 is YYNGEE in the germline V gene. The CDR3 runs to 16 residues. The V and J ends lost 3 bases and 7 bases, in that order; junction bases with no gene match: 9. Written as DNA, the CDR3 is TGTGCCAGCAGCGCGCGGACTAGCGGGGGGTCTGCTGAGCAGTACTTC. Translation gives CASSARTSGGSAEQYF.

This chain uses TRBV7-3 with TRBJ1-1; D perhaps matches TRBD1 (6 bases). There are 13 residues in the CDR3. Trimming removed 4 bases at V and 4 bases at J, with 10 bases between. Germline V CDR1 and CDR2: SGHTA, FQGTGA. CDR3 DNA: TGTGCCAGCAGCTCTCAAGGGGGCACTGAAGCTTTCTTT. Translation gives CASSSQGGTEAFF.